This T cell receptor beta chain was documented in a study of blood T cells in healthy people across ages. Germline CDR1 MDHEN, CDR2 SYDVKM. With V trimmed by 3 bases and J by 7 bases, 9 bases remained unmatched. This CDR3 contains 16 residues. The table lists this clonotype with a few counts. Antigen unknown. General study findings and limits: A roughly linear fall in TCR beta diversity per million T cells was seen with increasing age. Changes in expanded clonotypes were possibly confounded, as the CMV status of donors was unknown.

The authors ran a second PCR of about 7 to 11 cycles using a sample-barcoded 5' primer and a J-beta primer mix. TCRdb ran MiXCR on the 5' RACE reads and lists one entry per CDR3 protein. The repertoire holds roughly 1.5 million distinct CDR3 sequences, roughly 43% seen once, with roughly 3.7% in the top ten. This chain uses TRBV28 with TRBJ2-7; 13 positions agree with TRBD2. The specimen sequenced was blood. This TCR was recovered from a woman younger than 30 in good health. The CDR3 region is CASSFSGLAGETEQYF. CDR3 nucleotides: TGTGCCAGCAGTTTCTCCGGACTAGCGGGAGAAACTGAGCAGTACTTC. Full variable domain (rest looked up from reference TRBV28 and TRBJ2-7): DVKVTQSSRYLVKRTGEKVFLECVQDMDHENMFWYRQDPGLGLRLIYFSYDVKMKEKGDIPEGYSVSREKKERFSLILESASTNQTSMYLCASSFSGLAGETEQYFGPGTRLTVT.